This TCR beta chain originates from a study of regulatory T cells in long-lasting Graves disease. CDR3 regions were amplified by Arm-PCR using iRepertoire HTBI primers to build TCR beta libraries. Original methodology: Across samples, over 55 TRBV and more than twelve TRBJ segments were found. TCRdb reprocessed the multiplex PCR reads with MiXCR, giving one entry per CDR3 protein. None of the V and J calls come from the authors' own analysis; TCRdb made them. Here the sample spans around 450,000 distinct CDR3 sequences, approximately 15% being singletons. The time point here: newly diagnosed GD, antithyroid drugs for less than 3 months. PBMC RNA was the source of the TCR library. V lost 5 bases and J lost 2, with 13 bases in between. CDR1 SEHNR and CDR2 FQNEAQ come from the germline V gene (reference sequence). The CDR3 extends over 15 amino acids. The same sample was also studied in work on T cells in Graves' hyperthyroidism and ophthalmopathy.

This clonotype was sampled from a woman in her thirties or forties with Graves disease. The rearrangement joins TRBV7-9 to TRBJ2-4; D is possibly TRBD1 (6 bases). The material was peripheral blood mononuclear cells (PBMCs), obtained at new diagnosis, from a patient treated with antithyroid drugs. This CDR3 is CASSERDTPKNIQYF. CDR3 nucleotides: TGTGCCAGCAGCGAACGGGACACCCCCAAAAACATTCAGTACTTC.